This T cell receptor beta chain was found in a study of OX40 agonist ivuxolimab in advanced cancers. General study points: The expanded peripheral T cells' antigen specificity was not determined. More expanded clones were seen, on average, in CD8+ T cells than in CD4+. Some patients who did not respond also had low normalized T-cell clonal expansion.

Clones were read by immunoSEQ multiplex PCR, and TCRdb kept only the in-frame ones, dropping some. The table records under 65,000 clones, nearly 90% of them present only once. As for this clone: Antigen: not known.

This CDR3 is 15 amino acids long. Trimming removed 8 bases from V and 9 bases from J, with 23 bases in between. CDR1 LNHDA and CDR2 SQIVND come from the germline V gene (reference sequence). The sequenced sample was CD4+ or CD8+ T cells sorted from blood, obtained in a trial of the OX40 agonist ivuxolimab. The origin of this receptor is an adult with an advanced solid tumor such as melanoma, head and neck, liver or kidney cancer. The genes are TRBV19 and TRBJ2-1; D is possibly TRBD2 (5 bases). In DNA, the CDR3 is TGTGCCAGTCTAGCCTCCGGGGAGTCTGCGCGTGAGCAGTTCTTC. This gives the protein CASLASGESAREQFF.